The sequence of this T cell receptor (beta chain) was determined in a study of beta chain features in type 1 diabetes (dated by TCRdb to the late 2010s). Study-level background: No differences in mean age, gender distribution, total cell number or subset yield were found between patients and healthy donors. Naive and central memory subsets were obtained from all 30 or so donors, but regulatory and stem cell-like memory subsets were isolated from only 8 patients and roughly 8 healthy donors. A total of about 110 million sorted cells were examined across all samples, and the number of cells per subset was strongly correlated with RNA yield. The study compared the TCRB repertoires of sorted circulating CD4+ T cell subsets in recently diagnosed type 1 diabetes patients with those in matched healthy donors. Study-wide findings and limitations: PCR may preferentially amplify shorter templates, but because patient and control samples were amplified and corrected together, any resulting skew would affect both groups equally. Patients with type 1 diabetes made fewer insertions and deleted more nucleotides at VDJ recombination sites, implying thymic rearrangement abnormalities. HLA sub-analyses involved small numbers of individuals, so any influence of HLA type on TCRB rearrangement remained unresolved. Because cDNA was sequenced instead of genomic DNA, highly expressing activated cells could be over-represented, though the groups showed no difference in activation or CD3 levels. Naive, central memory and regulatory TCRB repertoires appeared more similar among patients than among healthy donors. Type 1 diabetes patients showed a moderate but significant shortening of TCRB CDR3 length in all four CD4+ subsets.

The entire amount of isolated RNA was reverse transcribed using the High Capacity cDNA Reverse Transcription Kit, so the sequenced TCRB transcripts were expressed ones. Naive, central memory and regulatory T cell samples underwent deep immunoSEQ sequencing, averaging roughly 3.4 million total reads per sample. After sorted cells were lysed in RLT buffer, RNA was extracted with DNase-treated RNeasy Micro or Mini kits, with the choice depending on cell number. To prevent cross-contamination, each cell subset was processed individually, whereas patient and healthy donor samples were processed jointly. Using the immunoSEQ multiplex PCR, TCRB sequences were amplified from cDNA into 87-bp fragments spanning the CDR3 region. The amplicons were sequenced using the Illumina HiSeq platform. The study's processing was this. PCR bias was corrected computationally using synthetic template baselines, and reads within Hamming distance 2 were collapsed, with unmergeable singletons discarded. By aligning reads against IMGT, V, D and J genes, CDR3 length, and insertions or deletions at six rearrangement sites were assigned. Within each subset, clonotype counts were normalized to sorted cell number, and only after that were true diversity and Gini coefficients computed with the tcR R package. The overlap coefficient, calculated on TCRB nucleotide sequences, was used to measure repertoire sharing. Out-of-frame TCRB sequences from naive cells were analyzed to stand in for the pre-selection repertoire. TCRdb took over this immuneACCESS table, retaining in-frame rearrangements with V and J assigned. Such tables are incomplete; in checked studies, under half of the missing clones stem from an unresolved V gene, and the remainder is unexplained. That table is the source of V, J and clone size, and D and trimming were worked out from the DNA. This sample is represented by 600,000 to 700,000 clones; roughly an eighth of them were singletons. The leading ten clones occupy approximately 0.02% of the sample.

Each donor gave one peripheral blood draw, averaging approximately 120 mL, which was collected into heparinised tubes. Using a panel that included CD45RO, CCR7, CD25, CD127, CD95 and CD27, naive, central memory, regulatory and stem cell-like memory CD4+ T cells were sorted on a BD FACSAria II. Purity was above 98% for every sorted population. PBMCs were isolated immediately by Lymphoprep density gradient centrifugation and stained directly without culture. So that batch effects would be minimized, each experiment stained and sorted samples in pairs, pairing one healthy donor with one patient. This clone was seen more than once but under ten times. This receptor's antigen is unknown. No base quality values were provided; no much bigger clone lies one nucleotide off. This TCR derives from a man between 18 and 35 years old with type 1 diabetes. Sequencing used naive CD4+ T cells from blood. Taken with the paper, the label for cell subset or site translates to: true naive CD4+ T cells.

The nucleotide sequence is TGTGCCAGCAGCGTAGTGGACAGCAACTATGGCTACACCTTC. This yields the protein CASSVVDSNYGYTF. This receptor chain uses TRBV7-8 and TRBJ1-2, with TRBD1 perhaps the D gene, on 6 matching bases. The CDR3 has 14 amino acids, counting the end cysteine and phenylalanine. Kept here is only the CDR3 DNA, which spans 42 bases and is read in frame from base 1. CDR1 and CDR2 are read off the germline V gene as SGHVS and FQNEAQ. V loses 5 bases of germline sequence and J loses 2 bases, and the interval between the two ends is 12 bases.